This T cell receptor (beta chain) was sequenced in a study of cytomegalovirus exposure and HLA in healthy donors. Study details: One earlier analysis, a look at around 170 million T cells, found some 110 million unique TCR beta sequences. Across 300 to 400 genotyped donors, approximately 81% landed in the Caucasian-associated ancestry cluster. General observations from the study: Overall, approximately 150 TCR beta chains were annotated as cytomegalovirus-associated.

Amplification used 60 Vbeta primers and 13 Jbeta primers. Generated by immunoSEQ multiplex PCR, the TCRdb table keeps only in-frame clones and is missing some. The sample consists of 150,000 to 200,000 clones, around 74% of them appearing once. This CDR3 has 16 amino acids. From germline, CDR1 is MNHNS and CDR2 SASEGT. Trimming removed 4 bases at V and 4 bases at J, with 17 bases between. Comments on this clone: Its antigen is still unknown.

The sequence derives from a female donor in good health and CMV-seronegative. The chain combines TRBV6-1 with TRBJ2-1; TRBD2 might be the D (5 bases). The sample was PBMCs. CDR3 sequence reads: CASSGLLGAGYNEQFF. The CDR3 DNA is TGTGCCAGCAGTGGACTATTGGGAGCTGGATACAATGAGCAGTTCTTC.